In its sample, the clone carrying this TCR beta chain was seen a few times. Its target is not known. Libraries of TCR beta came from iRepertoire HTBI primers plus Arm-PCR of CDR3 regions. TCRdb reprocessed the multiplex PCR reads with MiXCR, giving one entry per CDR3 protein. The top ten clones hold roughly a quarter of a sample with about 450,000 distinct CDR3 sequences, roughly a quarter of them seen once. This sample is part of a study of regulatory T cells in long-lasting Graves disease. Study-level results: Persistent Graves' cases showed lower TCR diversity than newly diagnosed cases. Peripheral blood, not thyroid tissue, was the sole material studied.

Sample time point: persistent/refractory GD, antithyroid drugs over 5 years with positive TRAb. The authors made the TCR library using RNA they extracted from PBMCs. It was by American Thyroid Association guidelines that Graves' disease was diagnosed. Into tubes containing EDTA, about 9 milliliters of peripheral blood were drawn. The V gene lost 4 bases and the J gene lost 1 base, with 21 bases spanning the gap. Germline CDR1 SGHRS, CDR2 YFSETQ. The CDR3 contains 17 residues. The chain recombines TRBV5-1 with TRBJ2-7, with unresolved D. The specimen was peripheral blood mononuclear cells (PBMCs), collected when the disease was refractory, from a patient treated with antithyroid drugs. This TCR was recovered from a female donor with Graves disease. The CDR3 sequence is CASSLLGKSAESYEQYF. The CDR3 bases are TGCGCCAGCAGCCTTCTAGGGAAAAGCGCGGAGTCCTACGAGCAGTACTTC.